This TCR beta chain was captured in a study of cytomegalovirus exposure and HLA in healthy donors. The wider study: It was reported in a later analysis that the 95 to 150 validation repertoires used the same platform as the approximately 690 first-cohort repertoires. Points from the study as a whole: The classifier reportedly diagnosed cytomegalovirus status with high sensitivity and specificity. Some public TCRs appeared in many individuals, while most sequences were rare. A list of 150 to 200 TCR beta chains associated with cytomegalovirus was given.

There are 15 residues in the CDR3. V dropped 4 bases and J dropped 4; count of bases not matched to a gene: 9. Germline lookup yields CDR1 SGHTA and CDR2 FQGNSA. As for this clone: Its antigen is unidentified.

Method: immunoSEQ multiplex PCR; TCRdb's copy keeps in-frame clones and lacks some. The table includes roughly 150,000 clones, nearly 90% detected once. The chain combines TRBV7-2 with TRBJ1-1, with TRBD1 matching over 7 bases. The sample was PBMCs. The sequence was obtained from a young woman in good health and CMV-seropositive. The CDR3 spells CASSSRYSGGTEAFF. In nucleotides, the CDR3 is TGTGCCAGCAGCTCGAGATATTCAGGGGGCACTGAAGCTTTCTTT.